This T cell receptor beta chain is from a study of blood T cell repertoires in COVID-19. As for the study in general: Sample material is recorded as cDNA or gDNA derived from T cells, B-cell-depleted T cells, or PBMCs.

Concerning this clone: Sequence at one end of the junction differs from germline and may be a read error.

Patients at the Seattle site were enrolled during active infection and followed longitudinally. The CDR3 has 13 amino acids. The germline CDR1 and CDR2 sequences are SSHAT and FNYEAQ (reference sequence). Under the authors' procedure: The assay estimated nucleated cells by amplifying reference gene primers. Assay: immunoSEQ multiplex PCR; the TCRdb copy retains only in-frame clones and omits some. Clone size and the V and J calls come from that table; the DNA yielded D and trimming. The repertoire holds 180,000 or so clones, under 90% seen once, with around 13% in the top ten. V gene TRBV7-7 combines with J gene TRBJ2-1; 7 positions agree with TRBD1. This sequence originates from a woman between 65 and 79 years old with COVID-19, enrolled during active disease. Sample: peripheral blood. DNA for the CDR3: TGTGCTAGCAGCTGGGGACAGTACAATGAGCAGTTCTTC. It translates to CASSWGQYNEQFF.